This TCR beta chain emerged from a study of T cell repertoires in cytomegalovirus infection. Across the study: A matching HLA type, together with CMV infection, was signaled by public TCR beta signatures.

Whole-study findings and limits: Cumulative public TCR beta family frequency identified carriers of CMV plus the relevant HLA. There were HLA-C-restricted CMV-specific TCR beta clonotypes dominating the ex vivo response.

Turning to this clonotype: Its antigen is undetermined.

In TCRdb, the reads were re-called with MiXCR into one record per CDR3 protein. The repertoire includes roughly 240,000 distinct CDR3 sequences, 6.5% of them detected once, and about 6.3% sits in the top ten. This TCR was recovered from a human donor in good health (CMV status not recorded). Some clones in this sample may be carry-over from other donors' samples. The sample was PBMCs.

The CDR3 coding sequence is TGTGCCAGCAGCTCCGGCCCAGCGGGGGCCTACAATGAGCAGTTCTTC. It codes for CASSSGPAGAYNEQFF. J is TRBJ2-1 and V is TRBV11-3; 8 nucleotides agree with TRBD2. The V segment lost 4 bases and the J segment 2 bases; nucleotides outside the gene matches: 7. Germline CDR1 and CDR2: SGHNT and YENEEA. The CDR3 has 16 residues.